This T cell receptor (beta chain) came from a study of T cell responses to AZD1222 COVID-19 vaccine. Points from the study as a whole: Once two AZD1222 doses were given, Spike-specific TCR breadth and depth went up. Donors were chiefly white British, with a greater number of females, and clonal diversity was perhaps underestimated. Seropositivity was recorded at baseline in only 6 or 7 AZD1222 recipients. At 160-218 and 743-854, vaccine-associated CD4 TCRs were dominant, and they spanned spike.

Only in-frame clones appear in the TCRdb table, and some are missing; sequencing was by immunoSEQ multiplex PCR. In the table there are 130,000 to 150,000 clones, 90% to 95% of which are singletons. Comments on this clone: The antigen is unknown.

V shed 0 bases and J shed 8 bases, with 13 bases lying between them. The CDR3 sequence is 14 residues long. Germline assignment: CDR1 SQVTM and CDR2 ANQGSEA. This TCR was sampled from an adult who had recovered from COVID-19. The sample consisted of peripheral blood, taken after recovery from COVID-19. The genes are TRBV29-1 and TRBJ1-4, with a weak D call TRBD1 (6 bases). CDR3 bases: TGCAGCGTTGAAGATAGGGGGGGAGGAGAAAAACTGTTTTTT. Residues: CSVEDRGGGEKLFF.